This TCR beta chain emerged from a study of Ad26.COV2.S vaccination and SARS-CoV-2 variants. About the study: Ad26.COV2.S, an intramuscular injection, was given once or twice 56 days apart.

Documented treatment: about 20 received Ad26.COV2.S at low or high dose, single or two shots; 5 received placebo; per-sample allocation not given. Following the first vaccine or placebo injection, samples were taken on day 63. The individual, an adult aged 18-55 years, was a donor in Boston. In the vaccine, an Ad26 vector expressed the SARS-CoV-2 spike of the Wuhan strain. The germline V and J ends were trimmed by 4 bases and 3 bases, with 13 bases remaining between them. The CDR3 sequence is 14 residues long. From germline, CDR1 is SGHTA and CDR2 FQGNSA. The data were produced by immunoSEQ multiplex PCR, yet TCRdb's version contains in-frame clones alone and is incomplete. This sample has some 250,000 clones, with around 87% found just once.

J is TRBJ2-7 and V is TRBV7-2; possible D gene TRBD2, 6 bases. This TCR was recovered from a person aged 18-60 years who received the Ad26.COV2.S COVID-19 vaccine or a placebo. Sample: peripheral blood, taken in a trial of Ad26.COV2.S vaccine versus placebo. The CDR3 is CASSSTGGFYEQYF. The CDR3, as DNA: TGTGCCAGCAGCTCGACCGGGGGATTCTACGAGCAGTACTTC.